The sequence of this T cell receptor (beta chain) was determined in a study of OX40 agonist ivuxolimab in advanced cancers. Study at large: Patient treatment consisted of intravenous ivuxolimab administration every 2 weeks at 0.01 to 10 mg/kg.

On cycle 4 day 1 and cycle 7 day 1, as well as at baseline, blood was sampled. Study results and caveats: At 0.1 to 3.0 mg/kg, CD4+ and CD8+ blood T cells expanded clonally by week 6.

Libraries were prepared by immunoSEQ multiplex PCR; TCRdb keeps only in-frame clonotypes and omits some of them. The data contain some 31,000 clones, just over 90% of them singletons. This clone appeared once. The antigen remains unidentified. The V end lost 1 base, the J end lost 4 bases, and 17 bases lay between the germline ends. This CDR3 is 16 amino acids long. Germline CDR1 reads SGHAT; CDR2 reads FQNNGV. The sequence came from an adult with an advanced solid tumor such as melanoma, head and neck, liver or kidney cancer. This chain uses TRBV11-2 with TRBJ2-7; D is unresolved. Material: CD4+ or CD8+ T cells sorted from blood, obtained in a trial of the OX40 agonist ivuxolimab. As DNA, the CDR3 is TGTGCCAGCAGCTTAGTCGGGTCGTGGGGTGTGTACGAGCAGTACTTC. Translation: CASSLVGSWGVYEQYF.